A single sample is the source of the 29 T cell receptor beta chains below, sequenced in a study of cytomegalovirus exposure and HLA in healthy donors. With 60 Vbeta and 13 Jbeta primers, the PCR was carried out. Sequenced by immunoSEQ multiplex PCR; TCRdb stores in-frame clones only, minus some. The data show about 82,000 clones, with about two thirds seen just once and 8% to 10% held by the top ten. The sample comprised PBMCs. The receptors stem from a man aged 60 to 75 in good health and CMV-seronegative.

In nucleotides, the CDR3 is TGTGCCAGCAGCTTTGAACAGAACACTGAAGCTTTCTTT. Protein product: CASSFEQNTEAFF. This chain links TRBV7-6 with TRBJ1-1, with D unclear. Germline CDR1 SGHVS, CDR2 FNYEAQ. The CDR3 covers 13 residues. V gave up 3 bases and J gave up 1 base, with 6 bases separating them.

CDR3 DNA: TGCGCCAGCAGCTTCCGGGACAGGGGGACCTACAATGAGCAGTTCTTC. This gives the protein CASSFRDRGTYNEQFF. J is TRBJ2-1 and V is TRBV5-1; 11 nucleotides line up with TRBD1. With V trimmed by 2 bases and J by 2 bases, 3 bases remained unmatched. The CDR3 length is 16 residues. Germline CDR1 reads SGHRS; CDR2 reads YFSETQ.

V and J are TRBV6-1 and TRBJ1-2; no clear D. Germline assignment: CDR1 MNHNS and CDR2 SASEGT. CDR3 length: 12 amino acids. V lost 3 bases and J 4 bases, leaving 6 bases between the germline ends. The CDR3 coding sequence is TGTGCCAGCAGTGACAGGTTCTATGGCTACACCTTC. This gives the protein CASSDRFYGYTF.

The rearrangement joins TRBV30 to TRBJ1-3; D is unclear. This CDR3 contains 12 residues. Germline V gene sequence: CDR1 GTSNPN, CDR2 SVGIG (reference sequence). V lost 4 bases and J 3 bases, leaving 7 bases between the germline ends. The DNA of the CDR3 is TGTGCCTGGAAAAGGAGTGGAAACACCATATATTTT. Protein sequence: CAWKRSGNTIYF. Filled out from reference TRBV30 and TRBJ1-3, the complete variable domain reads SQTIHQWPATLVQPVGSPLSLECTVEGTSNPNLYWYRQAAGRGLQLLFYSVGIGQISSEVPQNLSASRPQDRQFILSSKKLLLSDSGFYLCAWKRSGNTIYFGEGSWLTVV.

The chain carries TRBV5-1 and TRBJ2-2; 7 bases match TRBD1. The V gene's germline CDR1 is SGHRS and CDR2 YFSETQ. This CDR3 comprises 14 residues. V was clipped by 4 bases and J by 4 bases; unmatched bases: 4. CDR3 sequence: CASSRGQSTGELFF. The CDR3 DNA sequence: TGCGCCAGCAGCCGGGGACAGTCCACCGGGGAGCTGTTTTTT.

The J gene is TRBJ1-5, the V gene TRBV2; tentative D call: TRBD1 (6 bases). Germline CDR1 SNHLY, CDR2 FYNNEI. Trimming cost V 8 bases and J 6 bases, with 14 bases left between them. The CDR3 is 13 residues long. CDR3 sequence: CASRTGTGQPQHF. Here the CDR3 DNA reads TGTGCCAGCCGAACAGGGACGGGTCAGCCCCAGCATTTT.

The chain links TRBV2 to TRBJ1-5; a weak D match, TRBD1 (5 bases). The germline V gene encodes CDR1 SNHLY and CDR2 FYNNEI. V gave up 4 bases and J gave up 0 bases, with 16 bases separating them. This CDR3 has 17 residues. CDR3 in DNA: TGTGCCAGCAGTGGTTCCCCGGCAACAGGTAGCAATCAGCCCCAGCATTTT. This encodes CASSGSPATGSNQPQHF.

In this sample, this clone turned up a few times. The V and J genes are TRBV6-5 and TRBJ1-3; D call uncertain. V was cut by 3 bases and J by 0 bases, with 12 bases left in between. CDR3 size: 16 residues. CDR1 and CDR2 (germline): MNHEY, SVGAGI. CDR3 residues: CASSYTYEPSGNTIYF. DNA for the CDR3: TGTGCCAGCAGTTATACCTACGAACCCTCTGGAAACACCATATATTTT.

The gene calls are TRBV27 and TRBJ2-7; D call uncertain. CDR3 length: 13 amino acids. V was cut by 3 bases and J by 2 bases, with 8 bases left in between. Germline CDR1 and CDR2: MNHEY and SMNVEV (reference sequence). CDR3 coding DNA: TGTGCCAGCAGTTTGGGCAGAACCTACGAGCAGTACTTC. It codes for CASSLGRTYEQYF.

The V and J genes are TRBV5-1 and TRBJ2-1; perhaps TRBD1 as D (6 bases). The V end was cut by 3 bases, the J end by 4 bases, with 17 bases between. Germline V gene data show CDR1 as SGHRS and CDR2 as YFSETQ. CDR3 length: 16 residues. The CDR3 reads CASSSNPDSVYNEQFF. Written as DNA, the CDR3 is TGCGCCAGCAGCTCAAACCCGGACAGTGTTTACAATGAGCAGTTCTTC.

CDR3 nucleotides: TGTGCCTGGAAACAGGGGGAGAACTATGGCTACACCTTC. Protein sequence: CAWKQGENYGYTF. The chain employs TRBV30 and TRBJ1-2, with TRBD1 identical over 8 bases. Germline V gene data show CDR1 as GTSNPN and CDR2 as SVGIG (reference sequence). The V segment lost 4 bases and the J segment 2 bases; nucleotides outside the gene matches: 3. The CDR3 length is 13 residues.

The sample holds a few counts of this clone. The chain couples TRBV4-1 to TRBJ2-3; 7 nucleotides line up with TRBD2. CDR1 MGHRA and CDR2 YSYEKL come from the germline V gene. The junction had 7 bases not matched to a gene; V was cut back by 1 base and J by 0 bases. This CDR3 is 17 amino acids long. The CDR3 DNA follows: TGCGCCAGCAGCCAAGCCCTCACTAGCGCCAGCACAGATACGCAGTATTTT. Protein: CASSQALTSASTDTQYF.

This rearrangement joins TRBV18 to TRBJ2-3, with 7 bases aligning to TRBD1. The CDR3 sequence is 15 residues long. Germline V CDR1 and CDR2: KGHSH, LQKENI. V shed 3 bases, J shed 2 bases, and the junction held 5 bases outside the gene matches. This chain's CDR3 is CASSPGQRSTDTQYF. The CDR3, as DNA: TGTGCCAGCTCACCGGGACAGCGTTCCACAGATACGCAGTATTTT.

The V gene is TRBV25-1, the J gene TRBJ2-7; D is perhaps TRBD2 (5 bases). The ends were cut back, 0 bases at V and 5 bases at J, with 17 bases in the middle. The CDR3 runs to 16 residues. Germline assignment: CDR1 MGHDK and CDR2 SYGVNS. The CDR3 nucleotides read TGTGCCAGCAGTGAATACAACGGGGTCACGCATCACGAGCAGTACTTC. Encoded protein: CASSEYNGVTHHEQYF.

The V call is TRBV19, the J call TRBJ1-5; no clear D. Per the germline V gene, CDR1 is LNHDA and CDR2 is SQIVND (reference sequence). This CDR3 has 16 residues. The V end was cut by 6 bases, the J end by 0 bases, with 15 bases between. CDR3 in DNA: TGTGCCAGTAGCCACCGGGGAACGGCTAGCAATCAGCCCCAGCATTTT. Translating it yields CASSHRGTASNQPQHF.

CDR3 protein: CASSPKTGHYGYTF. The CDR3 nucleotides read TGTGCCAGCAGCCCTAAGACAGGGCACTATGGCTACACCTTC. The chain has TRBV5-6 and TRBJ1-2; 7 nucleotides align to TRBD1. V lost 4 bases, J lost 3 bases, and 6 bases stayed unmatched. This CDR3 is 14 amino acids long. Germline V gene lookup returns CDR1 SGHDT and CDR2 YYEEEE. Complete variable domain (other parts from reference TRBV5-6 and TRBJ1-2): DAGVTQSPTHLIKTRGQQVTLRCSPKSGHDTVSWYQQALGQGPQFIFQYYEEEERQRGNFPDRFSGHQFPNYSSELNVNALLLGDSALYLCASSPKTGHYGYTFGSGTRLTVV.

The chain has TRBV28 and TRBJ2-7; D is perhaps TRBD2 (6 bases). Trimming cost V 8 bases and J 5 bases, with 13 bases left between them. Germline V gives CDR1 MDHEN, CDR2 SYDVKM. This CDR3 region has 12 residues. CDR3 sequence (DNA): TGTGCCAGCTCCGCGGGGATCCACGAGCAGTACTTC. This sequence encodes CASSAGIHEQYF. Drawing the rest from reference TRBV28 and TRBJ2-7, the complete variable domain is DVKVTQSSRYLVKRTGEKVFLECVQDMDHENMFWYRQDPGLGLRLIYFSYDVKMKEKGDIPEGYSVSREKKERFSLILESASTNQTSMYLCASSAGIHEQYFGPGTRLTVT.

The V and J genes are TRBV10-3 and TRBJ1-4, with TRBD1 matching 11 bases. J lost 4 bases, V lost 4 bases, and 2 bases had no gene match. The CDR3 spans 15 residues. CDR1 and CDR2 (germline): ENHRY, SYGVKD. In nucleotides, the CDR3 is TGTGCCATCAGTGCGGGGACAGGGGGTAATGAAAAACTGTTTTTT. It codes for CAISAGTGGNEKLFF.

The rearrangement links TRBV11-1 to TRBJ2-3, with TRBD2 matching 14 bases. V gave up 5 bases and J gave up 0 bases; unmatched junction bases: 7. Germline CDR1 and CDR2: SGHAT and FQDESV (reference sequence). The CDR3 runs to 18 residues. CDR3 in amino acids: CASSRLAGGGRSTDTQYF. Written as DNA, the CDR3 is TGTGCCAGCAGCCGACTAGCGGGAGGGGGTCGTAGCACAGATACGCAGTATTTT.

The V gene is TRBV5-4, the J gene TRBJ2-3; 16 bases match TRBD2. The CDR3 covers 16 residues. The germline gives CDR1 SGHNT, CDR2 YYREEE (reference sequence). J lost 4 bases, V lost 4 bases, and 3 bases had no gene match. This CDR3 reads CASSPGTSGGADTQYF. CDR3 nucleotides: TGTGCCAGCAGCCCCGGGACTAGCGGGGGGGCAGATACGCAGTATTTT.

This clone has just a few counts. The genes are TRBV2 and TRBJ2-3; the match to TRBD2 covers 8 bases. The length of the CDR3 is 16 residues. Germline CDR1 and CDR2: SNHLY and FYNNEI. V was clipped by 7 bases and J by 0 bases; unmatched bases: 9. The DNA for the CDR3 is TGTGCCAGCAAGGAGCGGGAGAGCCCTAGCACAGATACGCAGTATTTT. This gives the protein CASKERESPSTDTQYF.

Turning to this clone: Its ends do not fully match the called genes, so a read error is possible. CDR3 DNA: TGTGCCAGCAGTTTAGCGGGACACGGTACGGTAATGGCCCTGAACACTGAAGCTTTCTTT. Its translation is CASSLAGHGTVMALNTEAFF. The J gene is TRBJ1-1, the V gene TRBV7-2, with D perhaps matching TRBD1 (6 bases). The length of the CDR3 is 20 residues. Germline CDR1 and CDR2: SGHTA and FQGNSA.

This clone was recorded a few times. This rearrangement joins TRBV5-1 to TRBJ1-1; possibly TRBD1 for D (6 bases). V was shortened by 5 bases and J by 2 bases, with 10 bases between the two germline ends. Germline V lookup: CDR1 SGHRS, CDR2 YFSETQ. The CDR3 consists of 13 residues. The CDR3 nucleotides read TGCGCCAGCAGGACAGGTGGAAACACTGAAGCTTTCTTT. It codes for CASRTGGNTEAFF.

The chain combines TRBV11-2 with TRBJ2-3; 9 bases are a match to TRBD1. CDR1 is SGHAT, CDR2 FQNNGV, per germline. V was clipped by 5 bases and J by 5 bases; unmatched bases: 8. This CDR3 region has 15 residues. The CDR3 region has the DNA TGTGCCAGCAGCGACAGGGGGGGTGAGGTAGATACGCAGTATTTT. Its translation: CASSDRGGEVDTQYF.

The chain carries TRBV5-1 and TRBJ1-6; maybe TRBD1 (5 bases). Germline V lookup: CDR1 SGHRS, CDR2 YFSETQ. Trimming cost V 4 bases and J 8 bases, with 25 bases left between them. The length of the CDR3 is 18 residues. Written as DNA, the CDR3 is TGCGCCAGCAGCCATTTAGGGACTCACCAGTCCGGGGATTCACCCCTCCACTTT. The encoded protein is CASSHLGTHQSGDSPLHF.

This sequence joins TRBV19 and TRBJ1-4; 10 nucleotides agree with TRBD1. J lost 7 bases, V lost 3 bases, and 5 bases had no gene match. Germline V gene data show CDR1 as LNHDA and CDR2 as SQIVND (reference sequence). The CDR3 length is 15 residues. The CDR3 loop is CASSILDRGGEKLFF. The CDR3 DNA reads as TGTGCCAGTAGTATCCTGGACAGGGGGGGTGAAAAACTGTTTTTT.

The chain has TRBV5-1 and TRBJ2-2, with TRBD2 matching over 12 bases. The V and J ends lost 4 bases and 6 bases, in that order; junction bases with no gene match: 1. The CDR3 runs to 14 residues. Germline-derived CDR1 and CDR2 are SGHRS and YFSETQ. CDR3 protein: CASSPSGGAGELFF. CDR3 in DNA: TGCGCCAGCAGCCCTAGCGGGGGGGCCGGGGAGCTGTTTTTT.

A few counts support this clone. The chain carries TRBV5-6 and TRBJ2-6; possible D gene TRBD1, 6 bases. Deletions cut 6 bases from V and 3 bases from J, with 22 bases between. The length of the CDR3 is 18 residues. Looked up from germline, CDR1 is SGHDT and CDR2 is YYEEEE. CDR3 loop: CASNLPTGPIVGANVLTF. The CDR3 DNA reads as TGTGCCAGCAACCTCCCGACAGGACCTATAGTTGGGGCCAACGTCCTGACTTTC.

This clone showed up just a few times. The rearrangement uses TRBV6-5 and TRBJ2-3, with 10 bases lining up with TRBD2. V was pared by 6 bases and J by 5 bases, with 5 bases of the junction left unmatched. The CDR3 extends over 14 amino acids. Germline V gives CDR1 MNHEY, CDR2 SVGAGI. The CDR3 protein is CASRWSSGGDTQYF. CDR3 nucleotide sequence: TGTGCCAGCAGATGGTCTAGCGGGGGAGATACGCAGTATTTT.